The following is a T cell receptor (beta chain) sequence with its context. The antigen remains unidentified. The use of a sample-barcoded 5' primer and a J-beta primer mix characterized a second PCR of roughly 6 to 11 cycles. Each cDNA molecule received a tag from a template-switch adaptor that had 12 random nucleotides. TCRdb reprocessed the 5' RACE reads with MiXCR, giving one entry per CDR3 protein. The profile shows about 970,000 distinct CDR3 sequences, just over 50% of them singletons. This sample is drawn from a study of blood T cells in healthy people across ages. Study-wide results and caveats: A strong correlation was found between TCR beta diversity and the percentage of naive T cells.

Aged about 6 to 100, donors were systemically healthy Caucasians from Russia. The ends were cut back, 7 bases at V and 1 base at J, with 16 bases in the middle. The germline gives CDR1 LNHDA, CDR2 SQIVND (reference sequence). The length of the CDR3 is 15 residues. This chain connects TRBV19 to TRBJ2-5; D perhaps matches TRBD1 (6 bases). This TCR was recovered from a woman aged 60-75 years in good health. The material sequenced was blood. CDR3 in amino acids: CASTPGRGRQETQYF. Written as DNA, the CDR3 is TGTGCCAGTACCCCTGGCAGGGGTCGCCAAGAGACCCAGTACTTC.